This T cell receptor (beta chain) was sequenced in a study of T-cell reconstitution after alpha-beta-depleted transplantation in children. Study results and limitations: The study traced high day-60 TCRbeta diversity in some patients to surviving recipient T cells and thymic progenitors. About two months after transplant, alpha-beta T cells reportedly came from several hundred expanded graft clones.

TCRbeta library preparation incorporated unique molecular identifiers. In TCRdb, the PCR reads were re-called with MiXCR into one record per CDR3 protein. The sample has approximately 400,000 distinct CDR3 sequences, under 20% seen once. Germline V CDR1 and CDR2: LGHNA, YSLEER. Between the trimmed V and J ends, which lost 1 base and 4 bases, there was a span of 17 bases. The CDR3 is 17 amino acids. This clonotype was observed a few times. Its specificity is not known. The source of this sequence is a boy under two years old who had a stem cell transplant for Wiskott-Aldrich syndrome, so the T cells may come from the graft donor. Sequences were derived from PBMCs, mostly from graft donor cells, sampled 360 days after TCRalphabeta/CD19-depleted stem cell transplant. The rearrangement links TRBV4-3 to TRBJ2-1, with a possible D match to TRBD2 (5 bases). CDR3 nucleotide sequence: TGCGCCAGCAGCCAAGGCCGAGTAGGGAGCGGATACAATGAGCAGTTCTTC. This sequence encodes CASSQGRVGSGYNEQFF.